A single sample is the source of the 16 T cell receptor beta chains below, sequenced in a study of CD8+CD57+ T cells in acquired aplastic anemia. TCR beta VDJ and CDR3 were profiled, and genomic DNA was the template. MiXCR, run by TCRdb on the reads, gives a single entry per CDR3 protein. The sample lists fewer than 200,000 distinct CDR3 sequences, 48% occurring once. CD8+CD57+ cell expansion, shown by flow cytometry, had occurred in the patients selected for sequencing. The specimen was sorted CD4+, CD8+, or CD8+CD57+ T cells (not recorded which) from PBMCs. All receptors come from a human donor with aplastic anemia.

In its sample, this clonotype was seen a few times. This may come from a read error, since a much larger clone is one base off. V gene TRBV5-6 combines with J gene TRBJ1-5; tentatively, D is TRBD1 (6 bases). V lost 3 bases and J 4 bases, leaving 8 bases between the germline ends. CDR3 size: 13 residues. Germline CDR1 SGHDT, CDR2 YYEEEE. This CDR3 is CASSSQGNQPQHF. CDR3 DNA sequence: TGTGCCAGCAGCTCCCAGGGGAATCAGCCCCAGCATTTT.

The table lists this clonotype with many counts. This chain links TRBV20-1 with TRBJ2-7; D is unresolved. V lost 1 base to trimming and J lost 0 bases, with 13 bases between them. The CDR3 loop spans 15 amino acids. Germline V gene sequence: CDR1 DFQATT, CDR2 SNEGSKA (reference sequence). The CDR3, as DNA: TGCAGTGCTAGAGTTCGCCGGGCAAGCTCCTACGAGCAGTACTTC. This codes for CSARVRRASSYEQYF.

This clonotype occurred many times. The chain joins TRBV20-1 to TRBJ1-2; D not resolved. The CDR3 totals 14 residues. V shed 0 bases and J shed 7 bases, with 15 bases lying between them. Germline V gene lookup returns CDR1 DFQATT and CDR2 SNEGSKA (reference sequence). CDR3 in DNA: TGCAGTGCTAGAGATAGCAGCAGAAGAAGTGGCTACACCTTC. It specifies CSARDSSRRSGYTF.

This chain connects TRBV9 to TRBJ1-6, with D possibly matching TRBD1 (5 bases). Germline CDR1 and CDR2: SGDLS and YYNGEE. Trimming took 2 bases from V and 16 from J, leaving 25 bases between them. CDR3 length: 16 amino acids. The DNA of the CDR3 is TGTGCCAGCAGCGTTGGCCACGGGGCCGACCCCAGTCTGCTCCACTTT. Translation: CASSVGHGADPSLLHF.

In its sample, this clonotype was seen many times. V is TRBV20-1 and J is TRBJ2-5, with TRBD1 identical over 7 bases. The CDR3 covers 14 residues. V gave up 1 base and J gave up 7 bases; unmatched junction bases: 9. Looked up from germline, CDR1 is DFQATT and CDR2 is SNEGSKA (reference sequence). CDR3 bases: TGCAGTGCTAGAGCGGGACAGACCAAGGGGACCCAGTACTTC. As protein: CSARAGQTKGTQYF.

The gene calls are TRBV7-2 and TRBJ1-6; D gene unclear. CDR1 and CDR2 (germline): SGHTA, FQGNSA. CDR3 length: 10 amino acids. The V end was cut by 3 bases, the J end by 14 bases, with 5 bases between. In nucleotides, the CDR3 is TGTGCCAGCAGCTTCACTACCCTCCACTTT. This translates into CASSFTTLHF.

This clonotype has a handful of counts. The V gene is TRBV6-5, the J gene TRBJ1-2; TRBD1 matches 8 bases. This CDR3 spans 16 amino acids. Per the germline V gene, CDR1 is MNHEY and CDR2 is SVGAGI. The trim removed 4 bases at V and 3 bases at J, leaving 10 bases unmatched. The CDR3 region is CASSSPHRRGHYGYTF. In DNA form, the CDR3 reads TGTGCCAGCAGTTCTCCCCACCGCAGGGGGCACTATGGCTACACCTTC.

The table lists this clonotype with a few counts. This rearrangement joins TRBV30 to TRBJ2-1, with 8 nucleotides matching TRBD2. The CDR3 loop spans 14 amino acids. From germline, CDR1 is GTSNPN and CDR2 SVGIG (reference sequence). Trimming cost V 4 bases and J 6 bases; bases outside gene matches: 8. The CDR3 loop reads CAWKISGSVNEQFF. As DNA, the CDR3 is TGTGCCTGGAAAATAAGCGGGAGCGTCAATGAGCAGTTCTTC.

This clonotype came up many times. V gene TRBV20-1 combines with J gene TRBJ1-1, with 7 bases aligning to TRBD1. This CDR3 comprises 18 residues. J lost 1 base, V lost 1 base, and 15 bases had no gene match. CDR1 and CDR2 from the germline V gene are DFQATT and SNEGSKA (reference sequence). CDR3 in DNA: TGCAGTGCTAGAGGGTTCCTGGACAGGCAAACGGGGAACACTGAAGCTTTCTTT. It codes for CSARGFLDRQTGNTEAFF.

Only one count was recorded for this clonotype. CDR3 amino acids: CSAPGTGEHEQYF. In DNA form, the CDR3 reads TGCAGTGCCCCCGGGACAGGGGAACACGAGCAGTACTTC. The V call is TRBV20-1, the J call TRBJ2-7; TRBD1 matches 10 bases. The length of the CDR3 is 13 residues. Germline trimming cut 6 bases from V and 5 bases from J; bases unmatched to any gene: 7. From germline, CDR1 is DFQATT and CDR2 SNEGSKA (reference sequence).

The chain uses TRBV19 and TRBJ2-5; D is undetermined. Germline assignment: CDR1 LNHDA and CDR2 SQIVND (reference sequence). This CDR3 contains 13 residues. V lost 5 bases and J 5 bases, leaving 12 bases between the germline ends. This chain's CDR3 is CASSPTPGETQYF. CDR3 in DNA: TGTGCCAGTAGTCCCACCCCTGGGGAGACCCAGTACTTC.

The rearrangement links TRBV19 to TRBJ2-5; perhaps D is TRBD1 or TRBD2 (5 bases each). CDR1 is LNHDA and CDR2 is SQIVND in the germline V gene (reference sequence). Trimming removed 0 bases from V and 6 bases from J, with 11 bases in between. This CDR3 has 14 amino acids. The CDR3 coding sequence is TGTGCCAGTAGTATAGATAGGTGGGGGAAGACCCAGTACTTC. Translation: CASSIDRWGKTQYF. The whole variable domain, remainder taken from reference TRBV19 and TRBJ2-5, is DGGITQSPKYLFRKEGQNVTLSCEQNLNHDAMYWYRQDPGQGLRLIYYSQIVNDFQKGDIAEGYSVSREKKESFPLTVTSAQKNPTAFYLCASSIDRWGKTQYFGPGTRLLVL.

As regards this clonotype: Germline and junction disagree at one end, which may indicate a read error. The chain employs TRBV5-3 and TRBJ1-5; D uncertain. TRBV5-3 is marked as an open reading frame, function uncertain. This CDR3 spans 12 amino acids. CDR3 amino acids: CASSLYGQPQHF. The CDR3 coding sequence is TGTGCCAGCAGCTTGTACGGTCAGCCCCAGCATTTT.

This clonotype has at least ten counts. J is TRBJ2-7 and V is TRBV6-1; TRBD1 or TRBD2 may be the D gene (6 bases each). CDR3 length: 11 residues. Germline loops: CDR1 MNHNS, CDR2 SASEGT. Deletions cut 2 bases from V and 12 bases from J, with 11 bases between. This CDR3 reads CASSEWTAGYF. CDR3 DNA sequence: TGTGCCAGCAGTGAATGGACAGCGGGGTACTTC.

Here the CDR3 DNA reads TGTGCCAGTAGAACAGGTGATCTACGGAACACTGAAGCTTTCTTT. This encodes CASRTGDLRNTEAFF. The genes are TRBV19 and TRBJ1-1, with D maybe TRBD1 (5 bases). Germline loops: CDR1 LNHDA, CDR2 SQIVND (reference sequence). Trimming pared 6 bases from V and 1 base from J, leaving 15 bases between. This CDR3 region has 15 residues.

This clonotype was seen many times. CDR3 loop: CATSRDHGSGYTF. The CDR3 nucleotides read TGTGCCACCAGCAGAGATCATGGGTCTGGCTACACCTTC. The rearrangement links TRBV15 to TRBJ1-2, with unresolved D. Germline-derived CDR1 and CDR2 are LNHNV and YYDKDF (reference sequence). This CDR3 is built from 13 residues. V lost 0 bases, J lost 7 bases, and 9 bases lay in between.